The 16 T cell receptor beta chains below come from one sample, sequenced in a study of cytomegalovirus exposure and HLA in healthy donors. Repertoires were generated with immunoSEQ multiplex PCR, while TCRdb's copy carries only in-frame clones and drops some. The sample holds some 170,000 clones, around nine tenths seen once. The sequencing input was PBMCs. These receptors were taken from a man aged 18 to 29 in good health and CMV-seropositive.

This chain links TRBV5-6 with TRBJ2-2, with D hard to call. From germline, CDR1 is SGHDT and CDR2 YYEEEE. This CDR3 is built from 14 residues. Trimming took 0 bases from V and 6 from J, leaving 9 bases between them. CDR3 sequence reads: CASSLAWQSGELFF. For the CDR3, the DNA is TGTGCCAGCAGCTTGGCCTGGCAGTCCGGGGAGCTGTTTTTT.

The J gene is TRBJ2-2, the V gene TRBV6-5; the match to TRBD2 covers 11 bases. Germline-derived CDR1 and CDR2 are MNHEY and SVGAGI. This CDR3 is 14 amino acids long. After removal of 7 bases from V and 4 bases from J, the junction contained 2 bases not matched to a gene. The CDR3 reads CASNLAGGTGELFF. The CDR3 DNA is TGTGCCAGCAACCTAGCGGGGGGCACCGGGGAGCTGTTTTTT.

The rearrangement links TRBV19 to TRBJ1-2, with TRBD1 identical over 7 bases. This CDR3 has 13 amino acids. The ends lost 3 bases at V and 8 bases at J; junction bases unmatched: 6. Germline V gene lookup returns CDR1 LNHDA and CDR2 SQIVND (reference sequence). This CDR3 is CASSMGQLRGYTF. Here the CDR3 DNA reads TGTGCCAGTAGTATGGGACAGCTACGAGGCTACACCTTC. The full variable domain, completed using reference TRBV19 and TRBJ1-2, is DGGITQSPKYLFRKEGQNVTLSCEQNLNHDAMYWYRQDPGQGLRLIYYSQIVNDFQKGDIAEGYSVSREKKESFPLTVTSAQKNPTAFYLCASSMGQLRGYTFGSGTRLTVV.

V is TRBV5-6 and J is TRBJ1-2; TRBD1 is a possible D gene (6 bases). Germline CDR1 SGHDT, CDR2 YYEEEE. CDR3 length: 16 residues. Trimming removed 0 bases at V and 5 bases at J, with 17 bases between. The CDR3 sequence: CASSLVPGQWNYGYTF. The DNA for the CDR3 is TGTGCCAGCAGCTTGGTACCTGGACAGTGGAATTATGGCTACACCTTC.

This rearrangement joins TRBV5-1 to TRBJ2-3, with D maybe TRBD1 (6 bases). V was trimmed by 1 base and J by 4 bases, leaving 10 bases between them. From germline, CDR1 is SGHRS and CDR2 YFSETQ. This CDR3 has 14 residues. The chain's CDR3 is CASSLRQAADTQYF. The CDR3 nucleotides are TGCGCCAGCAGCTTGAGACAGGCCGCAGATACGCAGTATTTT.

This chain connects TRBV5-4 to TRBJ2-3, with 8 positions matching TRBD2. The CDR3 runs to 13 residues. V lost 2 bases, J lost 5 bases, and 1 base stayed unmatched. CDR1 and CDR2 (germline): SGHNT, YYREEE (reference sequence). The CDR3 loop reads CASSLGTRDTQYF. CDR3 sequence (DNA): TGTGCCAGCAGCTTAGGGACTAGAGATACGCAGTATTTT.

The V gene is TRBV19, the J gene TRBJ2-1; D is uncertain. CDR1 and CDR2 from the germline V gene are LNHDA and SQIVND (reference sequence). This CDR3 comprises 13 residues. The germline V and J ends were trimmed by 5 bases and 7 bases, with 12 bases remaining between them. CDR3 nucleotides: TGTGCCAGTAGTCCAGCCCAGAGGAATGAGCAGTTCTTC. Translating gives CASSPAQRNEQFF.

This chain connects TRBV7-9 to TRBJ2-3; possible D gene TRBD2, 6 bases. The CDR3 is 16 amino acids. Deletions cut 1 base from V and 1 base from J, with 12 bases between. Per the germline V gene, CDR1 is SEHNR and CDR2 is FQNEAQ (reference sequence). The CDR3 DNA reads as TGTGCCAGCAGCTTAGGTCCCGGGACTGGCACAGATACGCAGTATTTT. It is translated as CASSLGPGTGTDTQYF.

This chain connects TRBV21-1 to TRBJ2-4; no DNA check was done on the table's D call, TRBD1. TRBV21-1 represents a pseudogene. The CDR3 has 12 amino acids. CDR3 nucleotides: TGTGCCAGCACCCTGATCAGGGGGATTCAGTACTTC. It translates to CASTLIRGIQYF.

Notes on this clone: A read error is possible here, since a much larger clone lies one base away. The V call is TRBV19, the J call TRBJ2-7, with TRBD1 matching 9 bases. The CDR3 covers 15 residues. V lost 4 bases, J lost 0 bases, and 4 bases stayed unmatched. Germline assignment: CDR1 LNHDA and CDR2 SQIVND (reference sequence). CDR3 bases: TGTGCCAGTAGTACCGGGACAGGGAGCTCCTACGAGCAGTACTTC. As protein: CASSTGTGSSYEQYF.

The rearrangement joins TRBV13 to TRBJ2-7; 9 bases line up with TRBD1. V lost 0 bases to trimming and J lost 5 bases; unmatched junction nucleotides: 5. In germline, CDR1 is PRHDT, CDR2 FYEKMQ (reference sequence). The CDR3 totals 15 residues. CDR3: CASSLGGQGNDEQYF. The CDR3 nucleotides are TGTGCCAGCAGCTTAGGAGGACAGGGGAACGACGAGCAGTACTTC.

This chain uses TRBV19 with TRBJ2-7; TRBD1 matches at 11 bases. The germline CDR1 and CDR2 sequences are LNHDA and SQIVND (reference sequence). The CDR3 loop spans 16 amino acids. J lost 6 bases, V lost 3 bases, and 10 bases had no gene match. The CDR3 DNA reads TGTGCCAGTAGTATCAGGGGACAGGGGGTGGATAGCGAGCAGTACTTC. Translating gives CASSIRGQGVDSEQYF. The full variable domain, completed using reference TRBV19 and TRBJ2-7, is DGGITQSPKYLFRKEGQNVTLSCEQNLNHDAMYWYRQDPGQGLRLIYYSQIVNDFQKGDIAEGYSVSREKKESFPLTVTSAQKNPTAFYLCASSIRGQGVDSEQYFGPGTRLTVT.

There are a few counts of this clone. The chain links TRBV25-1 to TRBJ1-2; D is perhaps TRBD1 (6 bases). Germline CDR1 is MGHDK and CDR2 is SYGVNS. The CDR3 is 14 residues long. Trimming removed 6 bases at V and 8 bases at J, with 19 bases between. The CDR3 sequence is CASRDRSSPWGYTF. CDR3 DNA sequence: TGTGCCAGCAGGGACAGATCATCGCCATGGGGCTACACCTTC.

The chain combines TRBV11-1 with TRBJ2-7; possible D gene TRBD2, 5 bases. The CDR3 consists of 15 residues. Germline CDR1 reads SGHAT; CDR2 reads FQDESV (reference sequence). The ends were cut back, 5 bases at V and 3 bases at J, with 17 bases in the middle. CDR3 protein: CASSRTERDIYEQYF. For the CDR3, the DNA is TGTGCCAGCAGCAGGACTGAGAGGGATATCTACGAGCAGTACTTC. The variable domain in full, with the rest retrieved from reference TRBV11-1 and TRBJ2-7, is EAEVAQSPRYKITEKSQAVAFWCDPISGHATLYWYRQILGQGPELLVQFQDESVVDDSQLPKDRFSAERLKGVDSTLKIQPAELGDSAMYLCASSRTERDIYEQYFGPGTRLTVT.

V is TRBV13 and J is TRBJ2-3; 10 nucleotides agree with TRBD2. J was trimmed by 3 bases and V by 5 bases; bases with no gene match: 11. The CDR3 is 17 amino acids. The germline CDR1 and CDR2 sequences are PRHDT and FYEKMQ (reference sequence). CDR3 loop: CASSPLSLAGETDTQYF. The CDR3 coding sequence is TGTGCCAGCAGCCCCCTCTCGCTAGCGGGAGAGACAGATACGCAGTATTTT.

Only a few counts were recorded for this clone. The rearrangement uses TRBV9 and TRBJ2-7; possibly TRBD2 for D (6 bases). V dropped 0 bases and J dropped 6 bases, with 19 bases sitting between them. The CDR3 length is 16 residues. Looked up from germline, CDR1 is SGDLS and CDR2 is YYNGEE. This CDR3 reads CASSVEETRTTSEQYF. CDR3 nucleotide sequence: TGTGCCAGCAGCGTAGAGGAGACAAGGACTACCTCCGAGCAGTACTTC.